This is a list of T cell receptor beta chains from one sample in a study of human CD4 T cells and Enterobacteriaceae. Measured with immunoSEQ multiplex PCR; TCRdb has only the in-frame clones, and not every one. Among around 26,000 clones listed, around 80% were seen once. Sequencing was done on a sample of memory CD4+ T cells from blood. These TCRs come from a human donor in good health. CDR3s include the opening cysteine and the closing phenylalanine or tryptophan. Each record gives: J gene, V gene, clone size, D gene, CDR3 DNA, CDR3 protein. The D gene is left open where the match is weak. Some rows mark clone size as missing; the rest say once, few, many or name a class of expanded clone.

j_gene: TRBJ2-7
v_gene: TRBV5-4
abundance: NA
d_gene: NA
CDR3nt: TGTGCCAGCAGTCCTAAGGGGCAGCCATACGAGCAGTACTTC
CDR3aa: CASSPKGQPYEQYF

j_gene: TRBJ2-6
v_gene: TRBV11-2
abundance: NA
d_gene: NA
CDR3nt: TGTGCCAGCGAGAGACGCTCTGGGGCCAACGTCCTGACTTTC
CDR3aa: CASERRSGANVLTF

j_gene: TRBJ1-2
v_gene: TRBV30
abundance: NA
d_gene: NA
CDR3nt: TGTGCCTCCCCCGGGGCAACGGGGAACTATGGCTACACCTTC
CDR3aa: CASPGATGNYGYTF

j_gene: TRBJ1-2
v_gene: TRBV29-1
abundance: NA
d_gene: NA
CDR3nt: TGCAGCGTTGAAGCAGGGATAGGGGGCTACACCTTC
CDR3aa: CSVEAGIGGYTF

j_gene: TRBJ2-1
v_gene: TRBV5-4
abundance: NA
d_gene: TRBD2
CDR3nt: TGTGCCAGCAGCGTCAGCGGGGGGTGGGATGAGCAGTTCTTC
CDR3aa: CASSVSGGWDEQFF

j_gene: TRBJ1-3
v_gene: TRBV28
abundance: once
d_gene: NA
CDR3nt: TGTGCCAGCAGTTTTGATAGGTCGGGAAACACCATATATTTT
CDR3aa: CASSFDRSGNTIYF

j_gene: TRBJ2-7
v_gene: TRBV7-9
abundance: NA
d_gene: NA
CDR3nt: TGTGCCAGCAGCTTGGGGTTAACTACCCAGCAGTACTTC
CDR3aa: CASSLGLTTQQYF

j_gene: TRBJ2-4
v_gene: TRBV5-8
abundance: NA
d_gene: NA
CDR3nt: TGTGCCAGCAGCCAACGTTCGGCGGGCCGCTTACTAGCCAAAAACATTCAGTACTTC
CDR3aa: CASSQRSAGRLLAKNIQYF

j_gene: TRBJ2-2
v_gene: TRBV9
abundance: NA
d_gene: NA
CDR3nt: TGTGCCAGCGGGAGAATGGGGGTTCAGGACGGGGAGCTGTTTTTT
CDR3aa: CASGRMGVQDGELFF

j_gene: TRBJ1-3
v_gene: TRBV28
abundance: NA
d_gene: NA
CDR3nt: TGTGCCAGCAGACCTAACAGGGCCGGAAACACCATATATTTT
CDR3aa: CASRPNRAGNTIYF

j_gene: TRBJ2-1
v_gene: TRBV6-1
abundance: NA
d_gene: NA
CDR3nt: TGTGCCAGCAGGGAAGGCGCTAGCTCCTACAATGAGCAGTTCTTC
CDR3aa: CASREGASSYNEQFF

j_gene: TRBJ1-3
v_gene: TRBV15
abundance: NA
d_gene: NA
CDR3nt: TGTGCCACCAGCGACCCGGGGATTGGAAACACCATATATTTT
CDR3aa: CATSDPGIGNTIYF

j_gene: TRBJ2-1
v_gene: TRBV28
abundance: few
d_gene: NA
CDR3nt: TGTGCCAGCAGTCGACAGGTGAGCTCCTACAATGAGCAGTTCTTC
CDR3aa: CASSRQVSSYNEQFF

j_gene: TRBJ2-6
v_gene: TRBV7-3
abundance: few
d_gene: NA
CDR3nt: TGTGCCAGCCGAAAGGAGGCCGCCAACGTCCTGACTTTC
CDR3aa: CASRKEAANVLTF

j_gene: TRBJ2-3
v_gene: TRBV5-1
abundance: NA
d_gene: NA
CDR3nt: TGCGCCAGCAGCTCTGGGACTCCGAAGGATACGCAGTATTTT
CDR3aa: CASSSGTPKDTQYF

j_gene: TRBJ1-2
v_gene: TRBV5-5
abundance: NA
d_gene: NA
CDR3nt: TGTGCCAGCAGCCGTAGCGCCAATAACTATGGCTACACCTTC
CDR3aa: CASSRSANNYGYTF

j_gene: TRBJ1-3
v_gene: TRBV18
abundance: NA
d_gene: NA
CDR3nt: TGTGCCAGCTCACCCGAGACAGGATCTGCTGGAAACACCATATATTTT
CDR3aa: CASSPETGSAGNTIYF

j_gene: TRBJ2-5
v_gene: TRBV5-1
abundance: NA
d_gene: NA
CDR3nt: TGCGCCTCGGGCCGGGGCTCACAAGAGACCCAGTACTTC
CDR3aa: CASGRGSQETQYF

j_gene: TRBJ1-1
v_gene: TRBV7-9
abundance: NA
d_gene: NA
CDR3nt: TGTGCCAGCAGCTTAGCGGGGTCGGGCATCGCTTTCTTT
CDR3aa: CASSLAGSGIAFF

j_gene: TRBJ2-7
v_gene: TRBV5-3
abundance: NA
d_gene: NA
CDR3nt: TGTGCCAGAAGCTTGTACGGCACCTACTACGAGCAGTACTTC
CDR3aa: CARSLYGTYYEQYF

j_gene: TRBJ1-1
v_gene: TRBV6-5
abundance: NA
d_gene: TRBD1
CDR3nt: TGTGCCAGCAGCTTCCGGACAGGGGGACAAGCTTTCTTT
CDR3aa: CASSFRTGGQAFF

j_gene: TRBJ1-3
v_gene: TRBV5-1
abundance: NA
d_gene: NA
CDR3nt: TGCGCCAGCAGCGCCGGTGCCGCCGGAAACACCATATATTTT
CDR3aa: CASSAGAAGNTIYF

j_gene: TRBJ2-4
v_gene: TRBV5-1
abundance: NA
d_gene: NA
CDR3nt: TGCGCCAGCAGCTTGGACCCGGACGGGAACATTCAGTACTTC
CDR3aa: CASSLDPDGNIQYF

j_gene: TRBJ1-3
v_gene: TRBV5-1
abundance: NA
d_gene: NA
CDR3nt: TGCGCCAGCAGCTGGGGGGGCAGGCCGGATTCTGGAAACACCATATATTTT
CDR3aa: CASSWGGRPDSGNTIYF

j_gene: TRBJ2-5
v_gene: TRBV6-6
abundance: NA
d_gene: NA
CDR3nt: TGTGCCAGCACTGGGGGTCGGCTTCAACCGGGAGAGACCCAGTACTTC
CDR3aa: CASTGGRLQPGETQYF

j_gene: TRBJ2-7
v_gene: TRBV4-1
abundance: NA
d_gene: TRBD2
CDR3nt: TGCGCCAGCAGCCGAGGGTTACTAGCGGGGGGCCGAAACCCCGAGCAGTACTTC
CDR3aa: CASSRGLLAGGRNPEQYF

j_gene: TRBJ2-1
v_gene: TRBV11-3
abundance: NA
d_gene: NA
CDR3nt: TGTGCCAGCAGCTTAGACCCGGCGGCCTACAATGAGCAGTTCTTC
CDR3aa: CASSLDPAAYNEQFF

j_gene: TRBJ2-2
v_gene: TRBV27
abundance: NA
d_gene: NA
CDR3nt: TGTGCCAGCAGCCTCCGGGATATGGGCGTAAGGGAGCTGTTTTTT
CDR3aa: CASSLRDMGVRELFF

j_gene: TRBJ2-3
v_gene: TRBV9
abundance: NA
d_gene: NA
CDR3nt: TGTGCCAGCAGCGTAGATGCGAATACGCAGTATTTT
CDR3aa: CASSVDANTQYF

j_gene: TRBJ2-2
v_gene: TRBV28
abundance: NA
d_gene: NA
CDR3nt: TGTGCCATAGCGTCAGGGTACACCGGGGAGCTGTTTTTT
CDR3aa: CAIASGYTGELFF

j_gene: TRBJ2-5
v_gene: TRBV4-1
abundance: NA
d_gene: NA
CDR3nt: TGCGCCAGCAGCCAAGTAAGCGAGAAGACCCAGTACTTC
CDR3aa: CASSQVSEKTQYF

j_gene: TRBJ2-5
v_gene: TRBV28
abundance: NA
d_gene: NA
CDR3nt: TGTGCCAGCAGTTTGACAGGAGGAGGGCAAGAGACCCAGTACTTC
CDR3aa: CASSLTGGGQETQYF

j_gene: TRBJ2-5
v_gene: TRBV2
abundance: NA
d_gene: TRBD1
CDR3nt: TGTGCCAGCAGTGAAGAGGGGGCCGCCCAGTACTTC
CDR3aa: CASSEEGAAQYF

j_gene: TRBJ1-2
v_gene: TRBV19
abundance: NA
d_gene: NA
CDR3nt: TGTGCCAGTAGTGGCAGCTCATATGGCTACACCTTC
CDR3aa: CASSGSSYGYTF

j_gene: TRBJ2-2
v_gene: TRBV11-3
abundance: NA
d_gene: TRBD1
CDR3nt: TGTGCCAGCAGCGAGACAGGGGGCCCCGGGGAGCTGTTTTTT
CDR3aa: CASSETGGPGELFF

j_gene: TRBJ2-1
v_gene: TRBV18
abundance: NA
d_gene: NA
CDR3nt: TGTGCCAGCTCACGAGGGGAAGGGAGCGAGCAGTTCTTC
CDR3aa: CASSRGEGSEQFF

j_gene: TRBJ1-2
v_gene: TRBV7-2
abundance: NA
d_gene: NA
CDR3nt: TGTGCCAGCAGCGGAGGGGAGCGGCCCCTTGGGGGCTACACCTTC
CDR3aa: CASSGGERPLGGYTF

j_gene: TRBJ2-1
v_gene: TRBV5-1
abundance: NA
d_gene: TRBD1
CDR3nt: TGCGCCAGCTTCAGGACAGGGGATAATGAGCAGTTCTTC
CDR3aa: CASFRTGDNEQFF

j_gene: TRBJ1-6
v_gene: TRBV28
abundance: few
d_gene: NA
CDR3nt: TGTGCCAGCAGTGACCCGGGGATGGGGAATTCACCCCTCCACTTT
CDR3aa: CASSDPGMGNSPLHF

j_gene: TRBJ2-5
v_gene: TRBV7-3
abundance: NA
d_gene: NA
CDR3nt: TGTGCCAGCAGCTTGCAGAACGGGAGACAAGAGACCCAGTACTTC
CDR3aa: CASSLQNGRQETQYF

j_gene: TRBJ2-2
v_gene: TRBV27
abundance: NA
d_gene: NA
CDR3nt: TGTGCCAGCAGTACCGGACCGAACACCGGGGAGCTGTTTTTT
CDR3aa: CASSTGPNTGELFF

j_gene: TRBJ1-1
v_gene: TRBV19
abundance: few
d_gene: NA
CDR3nt: TGTGCCAGTAGGACCTCGGGACGGATGAACACTGAAGCTTTCTTT
CDR3aa: CASRTSGRMNTEAFF

j_gene: TRBJ2-7
v_gene: TRBV11-2
abundance: NA
d_gene: TRBD2
CDR3nt: TGTGCCAGCAGCTCACTGGAGAGACTAGCGGCGTCCTACGAGCAGTACTTC
CDR3aa: CASSSLERLAASYEQYF

j_gene: TRBJ1-5
v_gene: TRBV5-5
abundance: NA
d_gene: NA
CDR3nt: TGTGCCAGCAGCCTGAGGACAGTCAACGGGAATAGCAATCAGCCCCAGCATTTT
CDR3aa: CASSLRTVNGNSNQPQHF

j_gene: TRBJ2-7
v_gene: TRBV2
abundance: few
d_gene: TRBD2
CDR3nt: TGTGCCAGCAGTGAAGGTAGCGGGGGGTACCACGAGCAGTACTTC
CDR3aa: CASSEGSGGYHEQYF

j_gene: TRBJ1-5
v_gene: TRBV12-2
abundance: NA
d_gene: NA
CDR3nt: TGTGCAAGTCGCTTACAGGACAGGTGGCGGGGCAATCAGCCCCAGCATTTT
CDR3aa: CASRLQDRWRGNQPQHF

j_gene: TRBJ2-3
v_gene: TRBV6-4
abundance: NA
d_gene: TRBD1
CDR3nt: TGTGCCAGCAGTGAACCGGGACAGGGGGGCACAGATACGCAGTATTTT
CDR3aa: CASSEPGQGGTDTQYF

j_gene: TRBJ2-1
v_gene: TRBV7-8
abundance: NA
d_gene: NA
CDR3nt: TGTGCCAGCAGCGCAACAGCCACCTCCTACAATGAGCAGTTCTTC
CDR3aa: CASSATATSYNEQFF

j_gene: TRBJ1-5
v_gene: TRBV2
abundance: few
d_gene: NA
CDR3nt: TGTGCCAGCAGTGGTCCCACGAATCAGCCCCAGCATTTT
CDR3aa: CASSGPTNQPQHF

j_gene: TRBJ1-4
v_gene: TRBV7-2
abundance: NA
d_gene: NA
CDR3nt: TGTGCCAGCAGCTTAGCGGGGGCTGAAAAACTGTTTTTT
CDR3aa: CASSLAGAEKLFF

j_gene: TRBJ2-7
v_gene: TRBV28
abundance: few
d_gene: TRBD1
CDR3nt: TGTGCCAGCAGTTCCGGGACAGGGGTTTTCGAGCAGTACTTC
CDR3aa: CASSSGTGVFEQYF

j_gene: TRBJ2-5
v_gene: TRBV7-9
abundance: once
d_gene: TRBD1
CDR3nt: TGTGCCAGCAGCTTAGGCGACAGGGGGCTGCGGGAGACCCAGTACTTC
CDR3aa: CASSLGDRGLRETQYF

j_gene: TRBJ1-6
v_gene: TRBV5-1
abundance: NA
d_gene: NA
CDR3nt: TGCGCCAGCAGCTTGGAATCTTTAACAAGGTCACCCCTCCACTTT
CDR3aa: CASSLESLTRSPLHF

j_gene: TRBJ2-7
v_gene: TRBV5-1
abundance: once
d_gene: NA
CDR3nt: TGCGCCAGCAGCCCCCGGACGGGCTCCTACGAGCAGTACTTC
CDR3aa: CASSPRTGSYEQYF

j_gene: TRBJ2-5
v_gene: TRBV11-3
abundance: NA
d_gene: TRBD1
CDR3nt: TGTGCCAGCAGCTTGGTCAGGGGGTCCCAAGAGACCCAGTACTTC
CDR3aa: CASSLVRGSQETQYF

j_gene: TRBJ2-7
v_gene: TRBV5-6
abundance: NA
d_gene: NA
CDR3nt: TGTGCCAGCAGGAGGGTAGCTAGCGAGCAGTACTTC
CDR3aa: CASRRVASEQYF

j_gene: TRBJ2-5
v_gene: TRBV7-3
abundance: NA
d_gene: NA
CDR3nt: TGTGCCAGCAGCCCAGGGGGAGGGGGACAGAAGGGAAAGACCCAGTACTTC
CDR3aa: CASSPGGGGQKGKTQYF